Reported below is one T cell receptor beta chain. The time point is: newly diagnosed GD, antithyroid drugs for less than 3 months. Isolated PBMC RNA provided the starting material for the TCR library. In building TCR beta libraries, iRepertoire HTBI primers were used together with Arm-PCR of CDR3 regions. TCRdb recomputed calls from the multiplex PCR reads with MiXCR, one row per CDR3 protein. The data show about 470,000 distinct CDR3 sequences, around 15% seen once. This specimen comes from a study of regulatory T cells in long-lasting Graves disease. CDR1 ENHRY and CDR2 SYGVKD come from the germline V gene. The CDR3 runs to 15 residues. Trimming cost V 3 bases and J 5 bases, with 15 bases left between them. The sample also formed part of further work on T cells in Graves' hyperthyroidism and ophthalmopathy.

The specimen was peripheral blood mononuclear cells (PBMCs), collected at new diagnosis, from a patient treated with antithyroid drugs. The chain has TRBV10-3 and TRBJ2-3; D is perhaps TRBD2 (6 bases). The TCR sequence derives from a man aged 35-49 years with Graves disease. The CDR3 DNA reads as TGTGCCATCAGTGAAGGACGGGAGCTGGTAGATACGCAGTATTTT. It is translated as CAISEGRELVDTQYF.